This T cell receptor (beta chain) was identified in a study of blood T cell repertoires in COVID-19. On the study more broadly: Acute and convalescent COVID-19 specimens originated in the United States, Italy and Spain. In each case, the material was cDNA or gDNA derived from T cells, B-cell-depleted T cells, or PBMCs.

Original handling: Amplified reference gene primers provided the basis for estimating nucleated cell counts. Profiled with immunoSEQ multiplex PCR; TCRdb holds only in-frame clones, not every one. That table gives V, J and clone size, and the DNA gave D and trimming. The sample has about 150,000 clones, about nine tenths seen once. This clone was observed once. CDR1 is SGHRS, CDR2 YFSETQ, per germline. CDR3 length equals 13 residues. Deletions cut 1 base from V and 5 bases from J, with 7 bases between. V is TRBV5-1 and J is TRBJ2-1; tentatively, D is TRBD1 (5 bases). Material: peripheral blood. The clonotype was recovered from a woman aged 60-70 years with active or convalescent COVID-19. The CDR3 sequence: CASSLSTDNEQFF. The CDR3, as DNA: TGCGCCAGCAGCTTGTCGACAGACAATGAGCAGTTCTTC. Full variable domain (remainder filled in from reference TRBV5-1 and TRBJ2-1): KAGVTQTPRYLIKTRGQQVTLSCSPISGHRSVSWYQQTPGQGLQFLFEYFSETQRNKGNFPGRFSGRQFSNSRSEMNVSTLELGDSALYLCASSLSTDNEQFFGPGTRLTVL.